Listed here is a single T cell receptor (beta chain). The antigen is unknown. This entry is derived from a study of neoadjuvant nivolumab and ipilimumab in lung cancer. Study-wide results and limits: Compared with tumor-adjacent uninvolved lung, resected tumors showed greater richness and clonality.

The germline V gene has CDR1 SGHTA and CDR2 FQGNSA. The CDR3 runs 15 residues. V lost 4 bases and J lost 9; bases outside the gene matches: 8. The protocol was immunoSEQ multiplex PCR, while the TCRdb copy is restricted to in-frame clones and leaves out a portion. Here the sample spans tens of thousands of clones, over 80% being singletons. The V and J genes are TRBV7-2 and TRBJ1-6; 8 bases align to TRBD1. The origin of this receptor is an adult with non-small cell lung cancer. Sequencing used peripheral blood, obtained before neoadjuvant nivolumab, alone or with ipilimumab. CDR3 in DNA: TGTGCCAGCAGCTCCCGACAGGGGCCCCCTTCACCCCTCCACTTT. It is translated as CASSSRQGPPSPLHF. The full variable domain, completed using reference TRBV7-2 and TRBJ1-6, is GAGVSQSPSNKVTEKGKDVELRCDPISGHTALYWYRQSLGQGLEFLIYFQGNSAPDKSGLPSDRFSAERTGGSVSTLTIQRTQQEDSAVYLCASSSRQGPPSPLHFGNGTRLTVT.